One T cell receptor (beta chain) is described in this entry. Its matching antigen is unknown. These data originate in a study of cytotoxic CD8 clonotypes in ibrutinib-treated CLL. Study details: Mean productive templates were under 260,000; mean productive rearrangements were around 91,000. Findings of the study overall: Clonality increased at ibrutinib response, then returned toward baseline at progression.

Investigators sought sequencing depths of between 1 in 200,000 and 1 in 1 million T cells. Data came from immunoSEQ multiplex PCR; TCRdb stores just in-frame clones and leaves some out. The table lists 150,000 to 250,000 clones, 72% of them singletons. Germline V gene sequence: CDR1 LNHNV, CDR2 YYDKDF (reference sequence). The CDR3 spans 17 residues. With V trimmed by 1 base and J by 2 bases, 10 bases remained unmatched. V usage is TRBV15 and J usage is TRBJ2-7, with 8 bases that match TRBD2. This TCR derives from a human donor with chronic lymphocytic leukemia. Sequenced here: PBMCs, sampled after 24 months of ibrutinib treatment. For the CDR3, the DNA is TGTGCCACCAGCAGAGTCAAACTAAGCGGGAGTGCCTACGAGCAGTACTTC. Translating it yields CATSRVKLSGSAYEQYF.